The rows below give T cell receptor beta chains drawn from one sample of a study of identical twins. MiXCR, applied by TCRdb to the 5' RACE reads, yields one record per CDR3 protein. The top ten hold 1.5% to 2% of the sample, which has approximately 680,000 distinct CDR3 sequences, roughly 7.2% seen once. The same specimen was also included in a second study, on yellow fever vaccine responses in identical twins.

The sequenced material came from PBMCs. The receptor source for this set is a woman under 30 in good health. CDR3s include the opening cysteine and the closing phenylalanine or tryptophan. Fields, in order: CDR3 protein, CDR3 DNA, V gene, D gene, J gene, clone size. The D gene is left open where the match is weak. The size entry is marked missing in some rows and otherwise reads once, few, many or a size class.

CDR3: CASSPRLGTEAFF; DNA: TGTGCCAGCAGCCCGAGACTGGGGACTGAAGCTTTCTTT; V: TRBV9; D: NA; J: TRBJ1-1; size: many
CDR3: CATSDLGTFETGELFF; DNA: TGTGCCACCAGTGATCTCGGGACATTCGAGACCGGGGAGCTGTTTTTT; V: TRBV24-1; D: NA; J: TRBJ2-2; size: NA
CDR3: CSARLAGPTYNEQFF; DNA: TGCAGTGCTAGACTAGCGGGACCGACCTACAATGAGCAGTTCTTC; V: TRBV20-1; D: TRBD2; J: TRBJ2-1; size: few
CDR3: CASNPRRGGPDTQYF; DNA: TGTGCCAGCAACCCCCGACGGGGAGGGCCAGATACGCAGTATTTT; V: TRBV12-3/TRBV12-4; D: TRBD2; J: TRBJ2-3; size: NA
CDR3: CASSLIGTNSGANVLTF; DNA: TGCGCCAGCAGCTTGATAGGGACCAACTCTGGGGCCAACGTCCTGACTTTC; V: TRBV5-1; D: NA; J: TRBJ2-6; size: few
CDR3: CASGTQGAEKLFF; DNA: TGTGCCAGCGGAACCCAGGGGGCGGAAAAACTGTTTTTT; V: TRBV3-1; D: TRBD1; J: TRBJ1-4; size: NA
CDR3: CASSVLAGETDTQYF; DNA: TGTGCCAGCAGTGTACTAGCGGGAGAAACAGATACGCAGTATTTT; V: TRBV6-5; D: TRBD2; J: TRBJ2-3; size: many
CDR3: CSVFRNIYQETQYF; DNA: TGCAGCGTCTTTAGGAACATCTATCAAGAGACCCAGTACTTC; V: TRBV29-1; D: NA; J: TRBJ2-5; size: many
CDR3: CSAGPELAGDYNEQFF; DNA: TGCAGTGCCGGCCCGGAACTAGCGGGCGATTACAATGAGCAGTTCTTC; V: TRBV20-1; D: TRBD2; J: TRBJ2-1; size: NA
CDR3: CASSHVTRFTDTQYF; DNA: TGCGCCAGCTCACATGTGACTCGCTTCACAGATACGCAGTATTTT; V: TRBV10-2; D: NA; J: TRBJ2-3; size: NA
CDR3: CASSPGEGNQPQHF; DNA: TGCGCCAGCAGCCCAGGGGAGGGCAATCAGCCCCAGCATTTT; V: TRBV5-1; D: NA; J: TRBJ1-5; size: many
CDR3: CASSLRPGLGYNEQFF; DNA: TGCGCCAGCAGCTTGAGACCGGGACTAGGGTACAATGAGCAGTTCTTC; V: TRBV5-1; D: TRBD2; J: TRBJ2-1; size: many
CDR3: CASSITGGTVYGYTF; DNA: TGCGCCAGCAGCATTACAGGGGGCACGGTCTATGGCTACACCTTC; V: TRBV5-1; D: TRBD1; J: TRBJ1-2; size: many
CDR3: CSARDPGINYEQYF; DNA: TGCAGTGCTAGAGATCCTGGGATCAACTACGAGCAGTACTTC; V: TRBV20-1; D: NA; J: TRBJ2-7; size: many
CDR3: CASSDSGWGAYNEQFF; DNA: TGCGCCAGCAGTGATAGCGGGTGGGGGGCATACAATGAGCAGTTCTTC; V: TRBV5-1; D: NA; J: TRBJ2-1; size: many
CDR3: CASSRLGGGHNEQFF; DNA: TGTGCCAGCAGTCGACTAGGCGGGGGGCACAATGAGCAGTTCTTC; V: TRBV12-3/TRBV12-4; D: TRBD2; J: TRBJ2-1; size: many
CDR3: CASMTPAMTNYEQFF; DNA: TGTGCTAGTATGACCCCCGCCATGACGAATTATGAGCAGTTCTTC; V: TRBV12-5; D: NA; J: TRBJ2-1; size: few
CDR3: CASSQVYGSSGDNEQFF; DNA: TGCGCCAGCAGCCAAGTATATGGGAGTAGCGGAGACAATGAGCAGTTCTTC; V: TRBV4-1; D: NA; J: TRBJ2-1; size: many
CDR3: CATSEGSQPQHF; DNA: TGTGCCACGTCAGAGGGCAGTCAGCCCCAGCATTTT; V: TRBV24-1; D: NA; J: TRBJ1-5; size: many
CDR3: CASSQARLNTEAFF; DNA: TGTGCCAGCAGCCAAGCACGCCTGAACACTGAAGCTTTCTTT; V: TRBV3-1; D: NA; J: TRBJ1-1; size: NA
CDR3: CASSLTRDFSYGYTF; DNA: TGTGCCAGCAGTTTAACGAGGGACTTTAGCTATGGCTACACCTTC; V: TRBV12-3/TRBV12-4; D: NA; J: TRBJ1-2; size: NA
CDR3: CASSLAGGANTDTQYF; DNA: TGCGCCAGCAGCTTGGCCGGAGGGGCAAACACAGATACGCAGTATTTT; V: TRBV5-1; D: NA; J: TRBJ2-3; size: many
CDR3: CSSTRTGERDNEQFF; DNA: TGCAGCTCAACAAGGACAGGGGAGAGGGACAATGAGCAGTTCTTC; V: TRBV29-1; D: TRBD1; J: TRBJ2-1; size: many
CDR3: CSARIAGEWDTQYF; DNA: TGCAGTGCTAGAATAGCGGGAGAGTGGGATACGCAGTATTTT; V: TRBV20-1; D: TRBD2; J: TRBJ2-3; size: NA
CDR3: CSVVEVAGYNEQFF; DNA: TGCAGCGTTGTTGAGGTAGCGGGCTACAATGAGCAGTTCTTC; V: TRBV29-1; D: TRBD2; J: TRBJ2-1; size: many
CDR3: CATSDLSQGAQHF; DNA: TGTGCCACCAGTGATTTAAGTCAGGGTGCCCAGCATTTT; V: TRBV24-1; D: NA; J: TRBJ1-5; size: few
CDR3: CASSTVASGSTDTQYF; DNA: TGTGCCAGCAGTACCGTCGCTAGCGGGAGCACAGATACGCAGTATTTT; V: TRBV2; D: TRBD2; J: TRBJ2-3; size: many
CDR3: CASSPDRVGYGYTF; DNA: TGTGCCAGCAGCCCGGACAGGGTTGGCTATGGCTACACCTTC; V: TRBV7-9; D: TRBD1; J: TRBJ1-2; size: many
CDR3: CASSVGLAGDPYNEQFF; DNA: TGTGCCAGCAGCGTAGGTCTAGCGGGAGATCCCTACAATGAGCAGTTCTTC; V: TRBV9; D: TRBD2; J: TRBJ2-1; size: few
CDR3: CSVEAGVGANVLTF; DNA: TGCAGCGTTGAGGCAGGGGTCGGGGCCAACGTCCTGACTTTC; V: TRBV29-1; D: NA; J: TRBJ2-6; size: NA
CDR3: CASSLRPQRLNTEAFF; DNA: TGTGCCAGCAGCTTACGGCCGCAAAGGTTGAACACTGAAGCTTTCTTT; V: TRBV7-9; D: NA; J: TRBJ1-1; size: many
CDR3: CASSRAMNFEQFF; DNA: TGTGCCAGCAGCCGAGCCATGAACTTTGAGCAGTTCTTC; V: TRBV27; D: NA; J: TRBJ2-1; size: few